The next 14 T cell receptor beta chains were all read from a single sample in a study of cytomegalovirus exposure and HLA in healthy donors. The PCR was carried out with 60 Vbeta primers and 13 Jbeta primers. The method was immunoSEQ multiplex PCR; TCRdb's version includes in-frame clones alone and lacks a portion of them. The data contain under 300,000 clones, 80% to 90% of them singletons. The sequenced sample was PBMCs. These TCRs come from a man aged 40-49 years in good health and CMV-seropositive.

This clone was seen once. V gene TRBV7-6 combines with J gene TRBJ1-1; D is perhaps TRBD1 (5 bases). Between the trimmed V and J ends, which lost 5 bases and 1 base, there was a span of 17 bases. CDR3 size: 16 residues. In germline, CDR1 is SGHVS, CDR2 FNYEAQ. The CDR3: CASSQGPGRPNTEAFF. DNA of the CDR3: TGTGCCAGCAGCCAGGGCCCAGGCAGGCCGAACACTGAAGCTTTCTTT.

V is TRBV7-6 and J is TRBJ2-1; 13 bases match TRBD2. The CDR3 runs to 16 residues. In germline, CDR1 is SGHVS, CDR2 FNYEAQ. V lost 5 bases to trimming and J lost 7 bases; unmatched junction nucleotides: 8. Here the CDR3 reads CASSHPGTSGINEQFF. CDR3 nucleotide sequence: TGTGCCAGCAGCCATCCAGGGACTAGCGGGATAAATGAGCAGTTCTTC.

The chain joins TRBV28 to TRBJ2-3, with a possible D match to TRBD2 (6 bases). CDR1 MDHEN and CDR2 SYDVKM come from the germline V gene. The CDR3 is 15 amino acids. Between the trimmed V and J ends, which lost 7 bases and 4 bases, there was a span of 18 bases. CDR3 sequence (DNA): TGTGCCAGCAACCCCCGGGGGAGGAACTCAGATACGCAGTATTTT. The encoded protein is CASNPRGRNSDTQYF. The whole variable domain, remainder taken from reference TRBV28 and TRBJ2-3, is DVKVTQSSRYLVKRTGEKVFLECVQDMDHENMFWYRQDPGLGLRLIYFSYDVKMKEKGDIPEGYSVSREKKERFSLILESASTNQTSMYLCASNPRGRNSDTQYFGPGTRLTVL.

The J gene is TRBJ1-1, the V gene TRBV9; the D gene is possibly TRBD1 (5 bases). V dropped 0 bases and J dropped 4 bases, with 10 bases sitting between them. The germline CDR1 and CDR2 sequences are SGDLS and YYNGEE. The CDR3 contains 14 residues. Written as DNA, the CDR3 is TGTGCCAGCAGCGTAGGACAGTGGGGCACTGAAGCTTTCTTT. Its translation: CASSVGQWGTEAFF.

CDR3 amino acids: CAGPSGENTEAFF. The CDR3 nucleotides are TGTGCCGGTCCGTCGGGGGAGAACACTGAAGCTTTCTTT. This chain uses TRBV2 with TRBJ1-1; D may be TRBD1 (5 bases). CDR3 length: 13 amino acids. Trimming shortened V by 11 bases and J by 1 base, and 14 bases separated the two germline ends. Germline V gene lookup returns CDR1 SNHLY and CDR2 FYNNEI.

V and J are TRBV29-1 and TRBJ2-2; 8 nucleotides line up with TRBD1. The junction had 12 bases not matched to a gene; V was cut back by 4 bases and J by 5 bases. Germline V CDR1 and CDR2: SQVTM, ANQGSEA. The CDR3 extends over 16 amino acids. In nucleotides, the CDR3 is TGCAGCGTTGTGGGGAACAGGGGGTCGGGGACCGGGGAGCTGTTTTTT. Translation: CSVVGNRGSGTGELFF.

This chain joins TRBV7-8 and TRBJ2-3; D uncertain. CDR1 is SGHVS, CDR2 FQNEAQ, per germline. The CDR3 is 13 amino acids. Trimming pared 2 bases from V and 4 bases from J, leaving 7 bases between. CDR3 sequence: CASSLLDADTQYF. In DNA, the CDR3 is TGTGCCAGCAGCTTACTAGACGCAGATACGCAGTATTTT.

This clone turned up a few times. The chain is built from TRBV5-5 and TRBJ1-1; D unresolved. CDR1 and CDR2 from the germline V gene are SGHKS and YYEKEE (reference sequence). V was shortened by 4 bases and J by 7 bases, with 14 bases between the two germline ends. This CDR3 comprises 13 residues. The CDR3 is CASSLLGGIEAFF. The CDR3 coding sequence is TGTGCCAGCAGCCTACTGGGAGGAATTGAAGCTTTCTTT.

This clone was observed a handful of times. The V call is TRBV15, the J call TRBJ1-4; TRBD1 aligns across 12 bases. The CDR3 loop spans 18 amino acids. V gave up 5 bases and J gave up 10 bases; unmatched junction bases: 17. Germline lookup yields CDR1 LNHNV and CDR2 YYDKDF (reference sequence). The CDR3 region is CATSLERGLRDRGRKLFF. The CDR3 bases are TGTGCCACCAGCCTAGAGAGGGGGCTACGGGACAGGGGGCGAAAACTGTTTTTT.

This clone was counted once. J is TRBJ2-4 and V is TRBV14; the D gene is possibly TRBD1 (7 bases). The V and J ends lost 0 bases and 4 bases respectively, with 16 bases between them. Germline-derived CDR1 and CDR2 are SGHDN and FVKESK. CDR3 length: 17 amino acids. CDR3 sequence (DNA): TGTGCCAGCAGCCAAGATCGGGGGACAGCCTTAAAAAACATTCAGTACTTC. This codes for CASSQDRGTALKNIQYF.

The CDR3 loop is CASGLAGSYNEQFF. Written as DNA, the CDR3 is TGTGCCAGTGGGCTAGCTGGCTCCTACAATGAGCAGTTCTTC. This chain connects TRBV19 to TRBJ2-1; TRBD2 might be the D (5 bases). Germline CDR1 is LNHDA and CDR2 is SQIVND (reference sequence). The germline V and J ends were trimmed by 8 bases and 0 bases, with 11 bases remaining between them. This CDR3 region has 14 residues. The variable domain in full, completed from reference TRBV19 and TRBJ2-1, reads DGGITQSPKYLFRKEGQNVTLSCEQNLNHDAMYWYRQDPGQGLRLIYYSQIVNDFQKGDIAEGYSVSREKKESFPLTVTSAQKNPTAFYLCASGLAGSYNEQFFGPGTRLTVL.

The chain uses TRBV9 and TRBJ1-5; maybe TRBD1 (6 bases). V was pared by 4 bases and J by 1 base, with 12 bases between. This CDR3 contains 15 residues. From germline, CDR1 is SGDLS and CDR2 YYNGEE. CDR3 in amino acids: CASSPRGASNQPQHF. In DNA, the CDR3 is TGTGCCAGCAGCCCCCGGGGGGCGAGCAATCAGCCCCAGCATTTT. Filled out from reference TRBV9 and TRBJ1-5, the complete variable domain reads DSGVTQTPKHLITATGQRVTLRCSPRSGDLSVYWYQQSLDQGLQFLIQYYNGEERAKGNILERFSAQQFPDLHSELNLSSLELGDSALYFCASSPRGASNQPQHFGDGTRLSIL.

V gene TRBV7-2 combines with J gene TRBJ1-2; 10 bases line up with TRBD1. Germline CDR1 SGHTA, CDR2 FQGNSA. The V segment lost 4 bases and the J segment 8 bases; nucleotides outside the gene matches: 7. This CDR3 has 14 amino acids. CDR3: CASSSTGGVGGYTF. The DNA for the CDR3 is TGTGCCAGCAGCTCGACAGGGGGCGTTGGAGGCTACACCTTC.

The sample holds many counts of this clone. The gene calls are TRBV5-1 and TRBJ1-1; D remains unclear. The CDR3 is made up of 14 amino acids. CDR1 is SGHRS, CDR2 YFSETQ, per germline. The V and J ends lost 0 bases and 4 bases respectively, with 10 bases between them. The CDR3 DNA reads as TGCGCCAGCAGCTTGGCCAACAGAGTCACTGAAGCTTTCTTT. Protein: CASSLANRVTEAFF. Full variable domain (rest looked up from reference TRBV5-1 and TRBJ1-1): KAGVTQTPRYLIKTRGQQVTLSCSPISGHRSVSWYQQTPGQGLQFLFEYFSETQRNKGNFPGRFSGRQFSNSRSEMNVSTLELGDSALYLCASSLANRVTEAFFGQGTRLTVV.